What follows are 3 T cell receptor beta chains derived from one specimen sequenced in a study of T cell responses to AZD1222 COVID-19 vaccine. Using immunoSEQ multiplex PCR, the repertoire was profiled, and TCRdb retains in-frame clones only, with some absent. The table includes some 42,000 clones, 80% to 85% detected once. Sample: peripheral blood, taken 28 days after the second AZD1222 dose. Receptors originate from an adult who received the AZD1222 COVID-19 vaccine.

This clone was counted once. The J gene is TRBJ1-2, the V gene TRBV27; no reliable D call. Trimming left V 7 bases short and J 0 bases short, with 12 bases between. Looked up from germline, CDR1 is MNHEY and CDR2 is SMNVEV (reference sequence). The CDR3 has 14 amino acids. CDR3 sequence (DNA): TGTGCCAGCAAGAATCAGGCAGCTAACTATGGCTACACCTTC. Its translation is CASKNQAANYGYTF.

This clone was observed a single time. V and J are TRBV5-1 and TRBJ2-3, with 8 nucleotides matching TRBD2. Looked up from germline, CDR1 is SGHRS and CDR2 is YFSETQ. The V gene end was trimmed by 2 bases and the J gene end by 0 bases; junction bases not matched to a gene: 2. This CDR3 has 15 residues. In DNA, the CDR3 is TGCGCCAGCAGCTTCTCGGGGGGGAGCACAGATACGCAGTATTTT. Translation gives CASSFSGGSTDTQYF.

The chain has TRBV6-5 and TRBJ2-7, with TRBD1 matching over 7 bases. With 2 bases clipped from V and 7 bases from J, the junction kept 5 bases outside the gene matches. Germline V gives CDR1 MNHEY, CDR2 SVGAGI. CDR3 length equals 13 residues. CDR3 sequence (DNA): TGTGCCAGCAGTTACCAGGGGGTTGGAGAGCAGTACTTC. Amino acids: CASSYQGVGEQYF.